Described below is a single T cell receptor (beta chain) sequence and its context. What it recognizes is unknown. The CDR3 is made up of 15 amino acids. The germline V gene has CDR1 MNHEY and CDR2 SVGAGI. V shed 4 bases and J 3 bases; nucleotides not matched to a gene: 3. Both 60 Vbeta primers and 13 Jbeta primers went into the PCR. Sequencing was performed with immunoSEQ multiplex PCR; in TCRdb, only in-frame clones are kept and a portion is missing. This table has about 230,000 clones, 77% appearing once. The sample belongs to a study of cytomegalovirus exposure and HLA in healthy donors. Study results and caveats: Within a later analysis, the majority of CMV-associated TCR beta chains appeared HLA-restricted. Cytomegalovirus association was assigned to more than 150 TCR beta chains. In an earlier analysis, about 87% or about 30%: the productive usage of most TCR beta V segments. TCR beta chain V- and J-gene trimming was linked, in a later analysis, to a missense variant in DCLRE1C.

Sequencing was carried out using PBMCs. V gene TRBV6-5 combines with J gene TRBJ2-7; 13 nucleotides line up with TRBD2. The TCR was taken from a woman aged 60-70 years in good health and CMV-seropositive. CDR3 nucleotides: TGTGCCAGCAGTTCACTAGCGGGAGGGGACTACGAGCAGTACTTC. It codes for CASSSLAGGDYEQYF.